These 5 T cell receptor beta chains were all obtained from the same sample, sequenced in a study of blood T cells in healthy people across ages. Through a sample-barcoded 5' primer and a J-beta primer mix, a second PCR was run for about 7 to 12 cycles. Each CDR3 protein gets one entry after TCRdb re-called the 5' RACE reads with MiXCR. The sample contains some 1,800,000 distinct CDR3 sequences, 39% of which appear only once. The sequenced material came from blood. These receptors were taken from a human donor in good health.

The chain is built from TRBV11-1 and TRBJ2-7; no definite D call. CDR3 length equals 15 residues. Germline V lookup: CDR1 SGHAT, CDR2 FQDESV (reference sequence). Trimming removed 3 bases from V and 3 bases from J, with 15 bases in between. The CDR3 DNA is TGTGCCAGCAGCTTGGGAAATCCGAGGAGCTACGAGCAGTACTTC. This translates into CASSLGNPRSYEQYF. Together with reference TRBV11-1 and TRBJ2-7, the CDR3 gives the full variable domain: EAEVAQSPRYKITEKSQAVAFWCDPISGHATLYWYRQILGQGPELLVQFQDESVVDDSQLPKDRFSAERLKGVDSTLKIQPAELGDSAMYLCASSLGNPRSYEQYFGPGTRLTVT.

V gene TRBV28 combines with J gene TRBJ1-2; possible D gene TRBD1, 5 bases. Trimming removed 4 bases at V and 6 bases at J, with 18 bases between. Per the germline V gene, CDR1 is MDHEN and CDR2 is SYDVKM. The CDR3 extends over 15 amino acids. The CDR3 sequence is CASSSPGKSSDGYTF. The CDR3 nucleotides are TGTGCCAGCAGTTCGCCAGGGAAAAGTTCTGATGGCTACACCTTC.

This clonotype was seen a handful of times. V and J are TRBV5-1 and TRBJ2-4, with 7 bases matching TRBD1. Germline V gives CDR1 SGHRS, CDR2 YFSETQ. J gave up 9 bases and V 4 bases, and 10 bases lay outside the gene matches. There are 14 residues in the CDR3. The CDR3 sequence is CASSRTGDGVIQYF. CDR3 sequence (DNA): TGCGCCAGCAGCCGAACAGGGGATGGTGTCATTCAGTACTTC.

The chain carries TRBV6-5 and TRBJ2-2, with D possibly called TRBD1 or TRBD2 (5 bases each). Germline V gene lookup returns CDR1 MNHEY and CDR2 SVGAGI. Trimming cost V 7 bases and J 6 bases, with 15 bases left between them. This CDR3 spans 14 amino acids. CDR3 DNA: TGTGCCAGCACCGTACCGGGACGCCCCGGGGAGCTGTTTTTT. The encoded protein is CASTVPGRPGELFF.

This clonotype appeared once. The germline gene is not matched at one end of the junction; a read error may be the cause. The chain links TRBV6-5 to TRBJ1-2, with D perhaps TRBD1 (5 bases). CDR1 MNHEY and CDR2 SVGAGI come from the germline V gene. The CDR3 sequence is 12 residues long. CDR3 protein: CASRTLDYGYTF. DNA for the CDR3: TGCGCCAGCAGGACACTGGATTATGGCTACACCTTC.